What follows are 28 T cell receptor beta chains derived from one specimen sequenced in a study of T cell repertoires in cytomegalovirus infection. One entry per CDR3 protein results from TCRdb running MiXCR on the reads. The table has more than 200,000 distinct CDR3 sequences, roughly 10% seen once. Sequenced material: PBMCs. The receptor source for this set is a human donor in good health (CMV status not recorded). Some clones in this sample may be carry-over from other donors' samples.

V gene TRBV20-1 combines with J gene TRBJ1-1; possibly TRBD1 for D (5 bases). The CDR3 has 14 residues. Germline V gene data show CDR1 as DFQATT and CDR2 as SNEGSKA (reference sequence). Trimming shortened V by 3 bases and J by 0 bases, and 11 bases separated the two germline ends. CDR3 sequence reads: CSARAGGMNTEAFF. As DNA, the CDR3 is TGCAGTGCTAGGGCCGGGGGAATGAACACTGAAGCTTTCTTT.

This clonotype was seen a few times. CDR3 nucleotides: TGTGCCAGCAGCCGGACCGGGACTAGCGGGGCCAGCTCCTACAATGAGCAGTTCTTC. Its translation is CASSRTGTSGASSYNEQFF. The chain employs TRBV7-2 and TRBJ2-1; TRBD2 aligns across 13 bases. The CDR3 runs 19 residues. CDR1 SGHTA and CDR2 FQGNSA come from the germline V gene. The V and J ends lost 5 bases and 0 bases, in that order; junction bases with no gene match: 10.

This clonotype came up a few times. Germline and junction disagree at one end, which may indicate a read error. The V gene is TRBV4-1, the J gene TRBJ1-2; 9 bases agree with TRBD1. The CDR3 consists of 18 residues. CDR1 is MGHRA and CDR2 is YSYEKL in the germline V gene. CDR3 in DNA: TGTGCCAGCAGCCAAGATCACTCGACGGGACAGGGACCCCGCGGCTACACCTTC. Residues: CASSQDHSTGQGPRGYTF.

The chain joins TRBV20-1 to TRBJ2-3; D gene uncertain. The CDR3 is made up of 15 amino acids. V lost 1 base, J lost 1 base, and 12 bases lay in between. In germline, CDR1 is DFQATT, CDR2 SNEGSKA (reference sequence). The CDR3 here is CSARGDSLGTDTQYF. The DNA of the CDR3 is TGCAGTGCTAGAGGTGACTCGCTCGGCACAGATACGCAGTATTTT.

This clonotype was counted only a few times. J is TRBJ2-1 and V is TRBV6-2 or TRBV6-3; the D gene is possibly TRBD2 (6 bases). CDR3 size: 15 residues. V was shortened by 8 bases and J by 2 bases, with 16 bases between the two germline ends. The germline V gene encodes CDR1 MNHEY and CDR2 SVGEGT. CDR3 residues: CASASGGPPYNEQFF. The CDR3 region has the DNA TGTGCCAGCGCTTCCGGGGGACCTCCCTACAATGAGCAGTTCTTC.

This clonotype has a handful of counts. The rearrangement joins TRBV7-9 to TRBJ1-3; tentatively, D is TRBD1 (6 bases). The ends were cut back, 5 bases at V and 1 base at J, with 12 bases in the middle. Germline assignment: CDR1 SEHNR and CDR2 FQNEAQ (reference sequence). This CDR3 comprises 15 residues. This CDR3 is CASSPSGESGNTIYF. CDR3 DNA sequence: TGTGCCAGCAGCCCCTCAGGGGAGTCTGGAAACACCATATATTTT.

The gene calls are TRBV2 and TRBJ2-7; D not resolved. The CDR3 totals 11 residues. V was shortened by 6 bases and J by 0 bases, with 3 bases between the two germline ends. Germline loops: CDR1 SNHLY, CDR2 FYNNEI. Here the CDR3 DNA reads TGTGCCAGCAGAATCTCCTACGAGCAGTACTTC. This translates into CASRISYEQYF.

This clonotype was seen ten or more times. The V call is TRBV7-8, the J call TRBJ1-2; D is possibly TRBD1 (6 bases). Germline V gene data show CDR1 as SGHVS and CDR2 as FQNEAQ. The CDR3 length is 16 residues. V gave up 5 bases and J gave up 0 bases, with 16 bases separating them. As DNA, the CDR3 is TGTGCCAGCAGCCCGCAGGGACACCTTCCTAACTATGGCTACACCTTC. Protein sequence: CASSPQGHLPNYGYTF.

The rearrangement joins TRBV29-1 to TRBJ1-5; 8 bases fit TRBD1. V was pared by 6 bases and J by 0 bases, with 7 bases of the junction left unmatched. Germline V gene lookup returns CDR1 SQVTM and CDR2 ANQGSEA. CDR3 length: 15 amino acids. Here the CDR3 DNA reads TGCAGCGTCCGACAGGGGCGAGGTAGCAATCAGCCCCAGCATTTT. Its translation is CSVRQGRGSNQPQHF.

The table lists this clonotype with a few counts. J is TRBJ2-1 and V is TRBV28; a weak D match, TRBD2 (6 bases). Germline V lookup: CDR1 MDHEN, CDR2 SYDVKM. CDR3 length: 14 residues. Trimming cost V 8 bases and J 6 bases, with 17 bases left between them. CDR3 amino acids: CASVQGGRGNEQFF. The CDR3 nucleotides are TGTGCCAGCGTTCAGGGAGGAAGGGGCAATGAGCAGTTCTTC.

This clonotype was seen a handful of times. V usage is TRBV7-9 and J usage is TRBJ1-1, with a weak D call TRBD1 (5 bases). Trimming shortened V by 5 bases and J by 4 bases, and 26 bases separated the two germline ends. CDR3 length: 18 amino acids. Per germline, CDR1 SEHNR and CDR2 FQNEAQ (reference sequence). The CDR3 sequence is CASSPPEWGRGVGTEAFF. The CDR3 coding sequence is TGTGCCAGCAGCCCACCCGAATGGGGACGCGGTGTAGGCACTGAAGCTTTCTTT.

The chain combines TRBV7-2 with TRBJ1-5, with D tentatively TRBD1 (5 bases). Per germline, CDR1 SGHTA and CDR2 FQGNSA. The CDR3 loop spans 18 amino acids. With 1 base removed from V and 3 bases from J, the gap between germline ends came to 19 bases. The CDR3 region has the DNA TGTGCCAGCAGCTTAGGGGTCGGGGCGGGGAGCTTCAATCAGCCCCAGCATTTT. Translation: CASSLGVGAGSFNQPQHF.

This clonotype appeared a few times. The chain is built from TRBV28 and TRBJ1-4; D is ambiguous. The V gene lost 11 bases and the J gene lost 7 bases, with 17 bases spanning the gap. Germline CDR1 reads MDHEN; CDR2 reads SYDVKM. The CDR3 sequence is 13 residues long. The CDR3 DNA reads TGTGCCCACAGTAAAGGGAAGCGTGAAAAACTGTTTTTT. As protein: CAHSKGKREKLFF. Variable domain in full (rest from reference TRBV28 and TRBJ1-4): DVKVTQSSRYLVKRTGEKVFLECVQDMDHENMFWYRQDPGLGLRLIYFSYDVKMKEKGDIPEGYSVSREKKERFSLILESASTNQTSMYLCAHSKGKREKLFFGSGTQLSVL.

This clonotype was found a few times. This sequence joins TRBV2 and TRBJ1-2; D is unresolved. The CDR3 is 12 amino acids. The V end lost 4 bases, the J end lost 5 bases, and 8 bases lay between the germline ends. Germline V gene data show CDR1 as SNHLY and CDR2 as FYNNEI. This chain's CDR3 is CASSVSWYGYTF. CDR3 coding DNA: TGTGCCAGCAGTGTTTCGTGGTATGGCTACACCTTC.

This clonotype was seen more than once but under ten times. The chain carries TRBV20-1 and TRBJ1-1; tentative D call: TRBD1 (6 bases). Germline V lookup: CDR1 DFQATT, CDR2 SNEGSKA (reference sequence). This CDR3 comprises 12 residues. V was shortened by 6 bases and J by 6 bases, with 14 bases between the two germline ends. This chain's CDR3 is CSAYRGAAEAFF. The CDR3, as DNA: TGCAGTGCGTACCGGGGGGCCGCTGAAGCTTTCTTT.

This chain joins TRBV12-3 or TRBV12-4 and TRBJ2-2; 11 bases match TRBD1. V lost 4 bases and J lost 5; bases outside the gene matches: 3. The CDR3 has 15 residues. The CDR3 spells CASSSGQGATGELFF. The DNA for the CDR3 is TGTGCCAGCAGTTCCGGACAGGGGGCTACCGGGGAGCTGTTTTTT.

This clonotype was counted at least ten times. V usage is TRBV29-1 and J usage is TRBJ1-2; TRBD1 agrees at 7 bases. In germline, CDR1 is SQVTM, CDR2 ANQGSEA. There are 16 residues in the CDR3. The junction had 10 bases not matched to a gene; V was cut back by 2 bases and J by 1 base. This chain's CDR3 is CSVELLDRNINYGYTF. Here the CDR3 DNA reads TGCAGCGTTGAACTTCTGGACAGGAATATTAACTATGGCTACACCTTC.

Many counts were recorded for this clonotype. This chain connects TRBV6-1 to TRBJ2-4; D could derive from TRBD1 or TRBD2 (5 bases each). The CDR3 sequence is 18 residues long. The V end lost 4 bases, the J end lost 1 base, and 20 bases lay between the germline ends. Germline lookup yields CDR1 MNHNS and CDR2 SASEGT. The CDR3 sequence: CASSGPSGQGGAKNIQYF. The CDR3 coding sequence is TGTGCCAGCAGTGGCCCCTCGGGGCAGGGTGGGGCCAAAAACATTCAGTACTTC.

The V call is TRBV20-1, the J call TRBJ1-5, with TRBD1 identical over 9 bases. Per the germline V gene, CDR1 is DFQATT and CDR2 is SNEGSKA (reference sequence). The CDR3 sequence is 12 residues long. J was trimmed by 7 bases and V by 6 bases; bases with no gene match: 4. The CDR3 spells CSAQTGGQPQHF. The DNA for the CDR3 is TGCAGTGCCCAGACAGGGGGACAGCCCCAGCATTTT.

Many counts were recorded for this clonotype. The J gene is TRBJ1-4, the V gene TRBV29-1; 12 positions match TRBD1. V was clipped by 6 bases and J by 8 bases; unmatched bases: 10. Germline values: CDR1 SQVTM, CDR2 ANQGSEA. The CDR3 spans 15 residues. CDR3 DNA sequence: TGCAGCGTCCTGGGATCGGGACAGGGGGCCGAAAAACTGTTTTTT. Translation: CSVLGSGQGAEKLFF.

This clonotype was detected ten times or more. The gene calls are TRBV7-2 and TRBJ2-4; 10 nucleotides align to TRBD2. Per the germline V gene, CDR1 is SGHTA and CDR2 is FQGNSA. V gave up 1 base and J gave up 5 bases; unmatched junction bases: 5. The length of the CDR3 is 16 residues. The CDR3 here is CASSLGASGGQNIQYF. In DNA form, the CDR3 reads TGTGCCAGCAGCTTAGGAGCTAGCGGGGGCCAAAACATTCAGTACTTC.

V is TRBV5-8 and J is TRBJ2-6; 9 bases line up with TRBD1. The V gene's germline CDR1 is SGHTS and CDR2 YDEGEE. V lost 4 bases to trimming and J lost 3 bases; unmatched junction nucleotides: 5. The CDR3 extends over 16 amino acids. CDR3: CASSSGQGSGANVLTF. DNA for the CDR3: TGTGCCAGCAGCAGCGGACAGGGGAGTGGGGCCAACGTCCTGACTTTC.

Ten or more counts support this clonotype. The chain is built from TRBV7-6 and TRBJ1-2; the match to TRBD1 covers 7 bases. The CDR3 runs to 14 residues. The trim removed 3 bases at V and 2 bases at J, leaving 3 bases unmatched. Germline lookup yields CDR1 SGHVS and CDR2 FNYEAQ. CDR3 bases: TGTGCCAGCAGCTTGGGACAGAACAACTATGGCTACACCTTC. The encoded protein is CASSLGQNNYGYTF. The whole variable domain, filled in from reference TRBV7-6 and TRBJ1-2, reads GAGVSQSPRYKVTKRGQDVALRCDPISGHVSLYWYRQALGQGPEFLTYFNYEAQQDKSGLPNDRFSAERPEGSISTLTIQRTEQRDSAMYRCASSLGQNNYGYTFGSGTRLTVV.

The sample holds one count of this clonotype. V usage is TRBV14 and J usage is TRBJ2-2; perhaps TRBD1 as D (5 bases). The germline V and J ends were trimmed by 3 bases and 1 base, with 9 bases remaining between them. Germline CDR1 SGHDN, CDR2 FVKESK. The CDR3 runs to 15 residues. CDR3 in amino acids: CASSQRQGNTGELFF. CDR3 nucleotide sequence: TGTGCCAGCAGCCAGCGTCAGGGGAACACCGGGGAGCTGTTTTTT. The variable domain in full, completed from reference TRBV14 and TRBJ2-2, reads EAGVTQFPSHSVIEKGQTVTLRCDPISGHDNLYWYRRVMGKEIKFLLHFVKESKQDESGMPNNRFLAERTGGTYSTLKVQPAELEDSGVYFCASSQRQGNTGELFFGEGSRLTVL.

The sample holds many counts of this clonotype. The genes are TRBV7-2 and TRBJ1-2; 7 positions agree with TRBD1. The germline V gene encodes CDR1 SGHTA and CDR2 FQGNSA. The CDR3 consists of 17 residues. V shed 2 bases, J shed 8 bases, and the junction held 17 bases outside the gene matches. CDR3 protein: CASSLKSTGSSLGGYTF. CDR3 DNA sequence: TGTGCCAGCAGCTTAAAGTCGACAGGGAGCTCTTTAGGAGGCTACACCTTC.

This clonotype was found a few times. The chain uses TRBV2 and TRBJ1-1; no clear D. Germline values: CDR1 SNHLY, CDR2 FYNNEI. There are 11 residues in the CDR3. The germline V and J ends were trimmed by 4 bases and 4 bases, with 4 bases remaining between them. CDR3 bases: TGTGCCAGCAGTGGACTCACTGAAGCTTTCTTT. It is translated as CASSGLTEAFF.

With regard to this clonotype: Relative to the germline gene, one junction end is altered; a read error may explain this. The chain recombines TRBV4-1 with TRBJ1-1; TRBD1 matches 10 bases. Germline values: CDR1 MGHRA, CDR2 YSYEKL. This CDR3 is 14 amino acids long. The CDR3 coding sequence is TGTGCCAGCAGCCAGACAGGGGGCGTCTCTGAAGCTTTCTTT. Its protein product is CASSQTGGVSEAFF.

In its sample, this clonotype was seen many times. This chain uses TRBV7-2 with TRBJ2-7; no firm D call. From germline, CDR1 is SGHTA and CDR2 FQGNSA. Trimming cost V 1 base and J 4 bases, with 8 bases left between them. This CDR3 region has 13 residues. CDR3 amino acids: CASSLDLGYEQYF. Written as DNA, the CDR3 is TGTGCCAGCAGCTTAGACCTTGGGTACGAGCAGTACTTC.